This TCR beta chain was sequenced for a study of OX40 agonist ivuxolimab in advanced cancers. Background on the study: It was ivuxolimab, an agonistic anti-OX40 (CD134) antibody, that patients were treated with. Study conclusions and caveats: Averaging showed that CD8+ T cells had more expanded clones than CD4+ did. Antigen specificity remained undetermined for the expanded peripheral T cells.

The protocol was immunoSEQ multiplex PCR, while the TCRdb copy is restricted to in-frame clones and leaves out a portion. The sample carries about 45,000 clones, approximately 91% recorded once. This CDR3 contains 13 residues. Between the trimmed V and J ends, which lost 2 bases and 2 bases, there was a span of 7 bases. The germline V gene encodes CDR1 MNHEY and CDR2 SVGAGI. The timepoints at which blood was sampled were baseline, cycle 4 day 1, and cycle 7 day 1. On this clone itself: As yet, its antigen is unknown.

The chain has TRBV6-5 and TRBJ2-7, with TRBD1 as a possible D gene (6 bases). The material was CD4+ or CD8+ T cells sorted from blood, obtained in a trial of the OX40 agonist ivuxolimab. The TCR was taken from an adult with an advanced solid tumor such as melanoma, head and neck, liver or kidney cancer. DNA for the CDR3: TGTGCCAGCAGTTACGGGGGCACCTACGAGCAGTACTTC. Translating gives CASSYGGTYEQYF.